The 23 T cell receptor beta chains below all came from one sample that was sequenced in a study of breast tumors, draining lymph nodes, adjacent tissues (dated by TCRdb to about 2016). Libraries were made using multiplex PCR. The run used an Illumina HiSeq 2000. TCRdb passed the public sequencing reads through fastp at Q25 and MiXCR, retaining productive beta sequences. Rows are combined by CDR3 protein, so each entry shows the most common genes and DNA. Here the sample has roughly 110,000 distinct CDR3 sequences; 30% occur a single time. The ten largest clonotypes hold approximately 5.4% of the sample. Lymph node samples were obtained from the axillary draining lymph nodes of breast cancer patients. The sample comprised axillary lymph node tissue. These receptors came from a female donor with breast cancer. Some clones in this sample may be carry-over from other donors' samples.

This clonotype was seen ten or more times. This chain uses TRBV19 with TRBJ1-5; D ambiguous. Germline V gene lookup returns CDR1 LNHDA and CDR2 SQIVND (reference sequence). This CDR3 comprises 15 residues. V was clipped by 6 bases and J by 5 bases, with 17 bases between them. The CDR3: CASSRSGSGYQPQHF. CDR3 DNA sequence: TGTGCCAGTAGCCGCTCGGGGAGCGGCTATCAGCCCCAGCATTTT.

The rearrangement uses TRBV2 and TRBJ1-5; tentative D call: TRBD1 (5 bases). The germline V and J ends were trimmed by 7 bases and 5 bases, with 12 bases remaining between them. In germline, CDR1 is SNHLY, CDR2 FYNNEI. The CDR3 extends over 13 amino acids. The CDR3 sequence: CASTGTPDQPQHF. The CDR3 region has the DNA TGTGCCAGCACCGGGACCCCGGATCAGCCCCAGCATTTT.

This clonotype was observed at least ten times. The chain joins TRBV5-1 to TRBJ2-2; 7 bases are shared with TRBD2. CDR1 is SGHRS, CDR2 YFSETQ, per germline. V shed 1 base and J 4 bases; nucleotides not matched to a gene: 7. This CDR3 comprises 16 residues. The CDR3 protein is CASSLSGMGLTGELFF. Written as DNA, the CDR3 is TGCGCCAGCAGCTTGAGCGGGATGGGGCTCACCGGGGAGCTGTTTTTT.

This clonotype was counted between two and nine times. This may stem from a read error, because a much larger clone lies one nucleotide away. This chain connects TRBV11-2 to TRBJ1-2, with TRBD1 as a possible D gene (5 bases). The length of the CDR3 is 12 residues. The V end was cut by 6 bases, the J end by 10 bases, with 15 bases between. CDR1 and CDR2 (germline): SGHAT, FQNNGV. CDR3 loop: CASRGGTGAYTF. CDR3 nucleotides: TGTGCCAGCAGAGGAGGGACGGGAGCCTACACCTTC.

This clonotype was counted a few times. The chain employs TRBV19 and TRBJ1-1; no reliable D call. The CDR3 runs to 11 residues. The germline gives CDR1 LNHDA, CDR2 SQIVND (reference sequence). V lost 10 bases to trimming and J lost 1 base, with 7 bases between them. DNA for the CDR3: TGTGCCACCAAATGGAACACTGAAGCTTTCTTT. It specifies CATKWNTEAFF.

This clonotype was counted only a few times. A read error is possible here, since a much larger clone lies one base away. This chain links TRBV11-3 with TRBJ2-5; maybe TRBD2 (6 bases). From germline, CDR1 is SGHNT and CDR2 YENEEA. V gave up 5 bases and J gave up 6 bases, with 19 bases separating them. The CDR3 is 15 residues long. This CDR3 reads CASSPRGGAGQTQYF. Written as DNA, the CDR3 is TGTGCCAGCAGCCCGAGGGGTGGAGCGGGTCAGACCCAGTACTTC.

The V and J genes are TRBV11-3 and TRBJ2-5; 9 bases match TRBD2. The CDR3 length is 16 residues. With 3 bases clipped from V and 3 bases from J, the junction kept 8 bases outside the gene matches. Germline V gene sequence: CDR1 SGHNT, CDR2 YENEEA. This CDR3 is CASSLRTSATEETQYF. CDR3 nucleotide sequence: TGTGCCAGCAGCTTGAGGACTAGCGCGACAGAAGAGACCCAGTACTTC.

This clonotype was recorded many times. J is TRBJ2-2 and V is TRBV6-5; 8 nucleotides agree with TRBD2. This CDR3 has 15 residues. Germline CDR1 is MNHEY and CDR2 is SVGAGI. The V gene end was trimmed by 6 bases and the J gene end by 3 bases; junction bases not matched to a gene: 6. This chain's CDR3 is CASRPGGPDTGELFF. The DNA for the CDR3 is TGTGCCAGCAGACCGGGAGGGCCGGACACCGGGGAGCTGTTTTTT.

This clonotype showed up just a few times. This sequence may be a read error, since a much larger clone differs from it by one base. This chain joins TRBV6-1 and TRBJ2-1; D possibly matches TRBD1 or TRBD2 (6 bases each). V was cut by 5 bases and J by 2 bases, with 13 bases left in between. The CDR3 consists of 15 residues. Germline-derived CDR1 and CDR2 are MNHNS and SASEGT. The chain's CDR3 is CASSQLGGPYNEQFF. The CDR3 nucleotides are TGTGCCAGCAGTCAATTAGGGGGGCCCTACAATGAGCAGTTCTTC.

This clonotype has at least ten counts. The chain joins TRBV7-9 to TRBJ2-2; TRBD1 agrees at 7 bases. V shed 5 bases, J shed 6 bases, and the junction held 3 bases outside the gene matches. The CDR3 runs 13 residues. Per germline, CDR1 SEHNR and CDR2 FQNEAQ (reference sequence). The CDR3 DNA reads as TGTGCCAGCAGCCTCGACAGGGCCGGGGAGCTGTTTTTT. Residues: CASSLDRAGELFF. Combining the CDR3 with reference TRBV7-9 and TRBJ2-2 gives the whole variable domain DTGVSQNPRHKITKRGQNVTFRCDPISEHNRLYWYRQTLGQGPEFLTYFQNEAQLEKSRLLSDRFSAERPKGSFSTLEIQRTEQGDSAMYLCASSLDRAGELFFGEGSRLTVL.

The chain has TRBV11-2 and TRBJ1-2, with a weak D call TRBD1 (5 bases). V was pared by 2 bases and J by 0 bases, with 10 bases between. The CDR3 totals 15 residues. Germline CDR1 reads SGHAT; CDR2 reads FQNNGV. The chain's CDR3 is CASSLHRRSNYGYTF. The CDR3 region has the DNA TGTGCCAGCAGCTTACACAGGAGATCTAACTATGGCTACACCTTC.

With respect to this clonotype: A much larger clone is a single base away; this may be a read error. This chain connects TRBV6-1 to TRBJ1-3, with D unresolved. This CDR3 comprises 13 residues. Germline lookup yields CDR1 MNHNS and CDR2 SASEGT. The CDR3 coding sequence is TGTGCCAGCAGTGAAATCTCTGGAAACACCACATATTTT. Its translation is CASSEISGNTTYF.

This chain links TRBV7-3 with TRBJ1-1, with D possibly matching TRBD1 (6 bases). The CDR3 runs to 16 residues. Deletions cut 4 bases from V and 4 bases from J, with 19 bases between. Germline lookup yields CDR1 SGHTA and CDR2 FQGTGA. DNA of the CDR3: TGTGCCAGCAGCTCGTCAGGGGTTGGAGGAAGCACTGAAGCTTTCTTT. Its translation: CASSSSGVGGSTEAFF.

This clonotype was observed at least ten times. The chain carries TRBV9 and TRBJ2-1, with D tentatively TRBD1 or TRBD2 (6 bases each). V was cut by 1 base and J by 3 bases, with 11 bases left in between. Germline-derived CDR1 and CDR2 are SGDLS and YYNGEE. The CDR3 contains 15 residues. This CDR3 reads CASSVRGENYNEQFF. The DNA of the CDR3 is TGTGCCAGCAGCGTAAGGGGGGAAAACTACAATGAGCAGTTCTTC.

This clonotype was found many times. The chain carries TRBV5-1 and TRBJ2-1; TRBD2 might be the D (7 bases). The CDR3 extends over 17 amino acids. Between the trimmed V and J ends, which lost 0 bases and 4 bases, there was a span of 17 bases. Germline CDR1 SGHRS, CDR2 YFSETQ. The CDR3 bases are TGCGCCAGCAGCTTGGGAGGGAGGGCGGGGGCTTACAATGAGCAGTTCTTC. This gives the protein CASSLGGRAGAYNEQFF.

This clonotype was seen at least ten times. The chain uses TRBV4-3 and TRBJ1-3; D is uncertain. The V gene's germline CDR1 is LGHNA and CDR2 YSLEER. This CDR3 contains 17 residues. V shed 1 base and J shed 0 bases, with 13 bases lying between them. CDR3 amino acids: CASSQVVNGRSGNTIYF. The DNA for the CDR3 is TGCGCCAGCAGCCAAGTAGTGAACGGACGCTCTGGAAACACCATATATTTT.

Ten or more counts support this clonotype. The chain combines TRBV5-1 with TRBJ2-5, with D maybe TRBD2 (6 bases). Germline lookup yields CDR1 SGHRS and CDR2 YFSETQ. V lost 0 bases, J lost 3 bases, and 12 bases lay in between. This CDR3 is built from 15 residues. The CDR3 protein is CASSLAGGAKETQYF. The CDR3 nucleotides read TGCGCCAGCAGCTTGGCCGGCGGGGCGAAAGAGACCCAGTACTTC.

This rearrangement joins TRBV10-3 to TRBJ2-3; 7 nucleotides agree with TRBD2. The germline V gene encodes CDR1 ENHRY and CDR2 SYGVKD. This CDR3 comprises 13 residues. With V trimmed by 5 bases and J by 9 bases, 8 bases remained unmatched. CDR3 in amino acids: CAISKAGCTTQYF. The CDR3 nucleotides are TGTGCCATCAGTAAAGCGGGGTGCACAACGCAGTATTTT.

This clonotype has a count of ten or more. The chain carries TRBV20-1 and TRBJ2-1; 8 positions match TRBD2. Trimming removed 3 bases from V and 4 bases from J; junction bases left unmatched: 5. This CDR3 has 14 residues. The germline CDR1 and CDR2 sequences are DFQATT and SNEGSKA (reference sequence). CDR3 amino acids: CSARFTSGYNEQFF. The CDR3 DNA sequence: TGCAGTGCTAGGTTTACTAGCGGTTACAATGAGCAGTTCTTC.

This clonotype was detected many times. A clone one base away is much larger, so this may be a read error. The V and J genes are TRBV9 and TRBJ1-6, with D possibly being TRBD1 (6 bases). This CDR3 spans 15 amino acids. The V gene's germline CDR1 is SGDLS and CDR2 YYNGEE. CDR3 nucleotide sequence: TGTGCCAGCAGCGTCGGACAGTCGGATAATTCACCCCCCCACTTT. It specifies CASSVGQSDNSPPHF.

This clonotype was detected a few times. This may arise from a read error, as a much more abundant clone is one base away. This chain links TRBV20-1 with TRBJ2-1; TRBD1 matches at 9 bases. CDR1 and CDR2 (germline): DFQATT, SNEGSKA (reference sequence). The CDR3 is made up of 15 amino acids. V was pared by 6 bases and J by 6 bases, with 12 bases of the junction left unmatched. The CDR3 coding sequence is TGCAGTGCGCCGGGACAGGGCAGCGCTCCCAATGAGCAGTTCTTC. Amino acid sequence: CSAPGQGSAPNEQFF.

This clonotype was seen more than once but under ten times. A junction end diverges from the germline sequence, so it may reflect a read error. This sequence joins TRBV5-1 and TRBJ2-5; weak D call: TRBD1 (5 bases). Germline lookup yields CDR1 SGHRS and CDR2 YFSETQ. The CDR3 runs 15 residues. CDR3 sequence: CASSLGQTYHETQYF. In DNA, the CDR3 is TGCGCCAGCAGCTTGGGACAGACATACCACGAGACCCAGTACTTC.

Many counts were recorded for this clonotype. The chain has TRBV3-1 and TRBJ2-7; no clear D. Germline CDR1 and CDR2: LGHDT and YNNKEL (reference sequence). This CDR3 has 12 residues. V was cut by 2 bases and J by 3 bases, with 5 bases left in between. Here the CDR3 reads CASSQTLYEQYF. DNA for the CDR3: TGTGCCAGCAGCCAAACCCTCTACGAGCAGTACTTC.